The 2 T cell receptor beta chains listed next were all sequenced from one sample in a study of blood T cell repertoires in COVID-19. Assay used: immunoSEQ multiplex PCR; TCRdb lists only in-frame clones, some missing. The sample includes about 120,000 clones, around 91% of them seen just once. Source material: peripheral blood. These receptors were taken from a man between 65 and 85 years old with active or convalescent COVID-19.

This chain uses TRBV29-1 with TRBJ2-7; weak D call: TRBD1 (6 bases). Germline assignment: CDR1 SQVTM and CDR2 ANQGSEA. V was pared by 5 bases and J by 4 bases, with 18 bases between. The CDR3 is 14 amino acids. CDR3 DNA: TGCAGCGTTATAGGGACAAAAGGTGTGTACGAGCAGTACTTC. Translation: CSVIGTKGVYEQYF.

This chain connects TRBV5-1 to TRBJ2-2, with D unclear. With 1 base removed from V and 2 bases from J, the gap between germline ends came to 6 bases. The CDR3 is 14 amino acids. Looked up from germline, CDR1 is SGHRS and CDR2 is YFSETQ. CDR3 sequence: CASSLYLNTGELFF. The CDR3 coding sequence is TGCGCCAGCAGCTTGTATCTCAACACCGGGGAGCTGTTTTTT.